This paragraph reports one T cell receptor beta chain. Assay used: immunoSEQ multiplex PCR; TCRdb lists only in-frame clones, some missing. The sample consists of about 150,000 clones, about 95% of them appearing once. The data derive from a study of control samples from healthy donors and cancer patients. The CDR3 consists of 13 residues. Trimming shortened V by 4 bases and J by 4 bases, and 10 bases separated the two germline ends. This receptor was taken from a man aged 60 to 69 with colorectal cancer. This chain uses TRBV12-3 or TRBV12-4 with TRBJ1-2; weak D call: TRBD1 (6 bases). Source material: PBMCs. The CDR3 bases are TGTGCCAGCAGTTGGACAGTTTCCTATGGCTACACCTTC. Translation gives CASSWTVSYGYTF.